A single sample is the source of the 10 T cell receptor beta chains below, sequenced in a study of CD8 T cells in Susac syndrome. It was with random hexamers that about 0.45 to 1 ug RNA was reverse transcribed. TCRdb ran MiXCR on the immunoSEQ multiplex PCR reads and lists one entry per CDR3 protein. The sample consists of tens of thousands of distinct CDR3 sequences, approximately 96% of them appearing once. Sample: CD8+ T cells from PBMCs. Receptors originate from a human donor with Susac syndrome.

This chain uses TRBV3-1 with TRBJ2-1, with 8 nucleotides matching TRBD2. CDR3 length equals 15 residues. Losses at the gene ends were 4 bases for V and 5 bases for J; bases not matched to a gene: 7. Germline CDR1 reads LGHDT; CDR2 reads YNNKEL (reference sequence). The CDR3 sequence is CASSPTSGLNNEQFF. CDR3 in DNA: TGTGCCAGCAGCCCCACTAGCGGTCTCAACAATGAGCAGTTCTTC.

The chain uses TRBV6-5 and TRBJ1-2, with D perhaps matching TRBD1 (5 bases). Germline V gene data show CDR1 as MNHEY and CDR2 as SVGAGI. Between the trimmed V and J ends, which lost 10 bases and 4 bases, there was a span of 22 bases. The CDR3 contains 15 residues. The CDR3 loop reads CATITGGLLSYGYTF. The CDR3 DNA is TGTGCCACCATTACCGGGGGGTTATTAAGCTATGGCTACACCTTC.

This chain links TRBV7-2 with TRBJ1-1; the match to TRBD1 covers 7 bases. Germline V gene data show CDR1 as SGHTA and CDR2 as FQGNSA. The CDR3 spans 15 residues. After removal of 4 bases from V and 3 bases from J, the junction contained 8 bases not matched to a gene. This CDR3 reads CASSSRTGWDTEAFF. DNA of the CDR3: TGTGCCAGCAGCTCTAGGACAGGATGGGACACTGAAGCTTTCTTT.

The CDR3 region has the DNA TGTGCCAGCAATACAGGGACCTACGAGCAGTACTTC. Encoded protein: CASNTGTYEQYF. The chain couples TRBV28 to TRBJ2-7; a weak D match, TRBD1 (6 bases). From germline, CDR1 is MDHEN and CDR2 SYDVKM. V was trimmed by 7 bases and J by 2 bases, leaving 9 bases between them. The CDR3 runs 12 residues.

The chain has TRBV4-1 and TRBJ1-2; D not certain. This CDR3 has 15 residues. Trimming took off 1 base at V and 3 bases at J, with 12 bases between the two ends. Germline-derived CDR1 and CDR2 are MGHRA and YSYEKL. The CDR3 nucleotides read TGCGCCAGCAGCCAAGTCGCAGGACTTGACTATGGCTACACCTTC. This gives the protein CASSQVAGLDYGYTF.

The V and J genes are TRBV5-1 and TRBJ2-5; 9 nucleotides line up with TRBD2. V trimming: 0 bases; J trimming: 4 bases; junction bases outside the gene matches: 7. The CDR3 has 16 amino acids. CDR1 SGHRS and CDR2 YFSETQ come from the germline V gene. The CDR3 DNA sequence: TGCGCCAGCAGCTTGGGGGTAGCGGGGGAAGGAGAGACCCAGTACTTC. This codes for CASSLGVAGEGETQYF.

The chain combines TRBV30 with TRBJ2-7; D gene uncertain. The V gene lost 2 bases and the J gene lost 2 bases, with 10 bases spanning the gap. CDR3 length equals 13 residues. CDR1 and CDR2 (germline): GTSNPN, SVGIG (reference sequence). The CDR3 protein is CAWSSTPPYEQYF. The CDR3 DNA follows: TGTGCCTGGAGTTCGACTCCACCCTACGAGCAGTACTTC.

The chain combines TRBV27 with TRBJ1-1, with a tentative D call TRBD1 (5 bases). Trimming cost V 6 bases and J 5 bases, with 10 bases left between them. The CDR3 extends over 12 amino acids. CDR1 and CDR2 (germline): MNHEY, SMNVEV (reference sequence). CDR3 nucleotides: TGTGCCAGCAGAATGGGGACTACTGAAGCTTTCTTT. Protein: CASRMGTTEAFF.

This chain connects TRBV9 to TRBJ2-5; D remains ambiguous. Germline loops: CDR1 SGDLS, CDR2 YYNGEE. The V end was cut by 0 bases, the J end by 2 bases, with 8 bases between. The CDR3 covers 14 residues. CDR3 region: CASSVDRSQETQYF. In nucleotides, the CDR3 is TGTGCCAGCAGCGTAGATCGAAGTCAAGAGACCCAGTACTTC.

The chain employs TRBV20-1 and TRBJ1-5, with 7 bases that match TRBD1. Germline V lookup: CDR1 DFQATT, CDR2 SNEGSKA (reference sequence). The J segment lost 7 bases and the V segment lost 3 bases, leaving 6 bases of the junction unmatched. This CDR3 has 13 amino acids. The CDR3 loop reads CSASGQGEQPQHF. The CDR3 nucleotides read TGCAGTGCTAGTGGCCAGGGGGAACAGCCCCAGCATTTT.